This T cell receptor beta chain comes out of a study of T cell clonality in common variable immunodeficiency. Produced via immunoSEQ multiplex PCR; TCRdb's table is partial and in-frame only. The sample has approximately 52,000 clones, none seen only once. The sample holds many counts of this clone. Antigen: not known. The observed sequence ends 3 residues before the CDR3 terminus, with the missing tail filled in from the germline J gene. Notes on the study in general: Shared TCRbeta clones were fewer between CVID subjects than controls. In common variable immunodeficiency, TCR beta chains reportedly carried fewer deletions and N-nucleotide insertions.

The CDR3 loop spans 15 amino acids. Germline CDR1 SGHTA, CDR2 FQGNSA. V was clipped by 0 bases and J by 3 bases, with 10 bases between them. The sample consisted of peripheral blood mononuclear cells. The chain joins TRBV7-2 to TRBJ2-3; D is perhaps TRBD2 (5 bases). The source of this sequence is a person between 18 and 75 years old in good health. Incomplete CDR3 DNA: TGTGCCAGCAGCTTAGCTGCGGTAGCGACAGATACG. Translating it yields CASSLAAVATDT. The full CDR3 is CASSLAAVATDTQYF.